A selection of T cell receptor beta chains follows, all from one sample in a study of human T cells and chemical hapten exposure. TCRdb processed the RACE reads anew with MiXCR; each CDR3 protein has one entry. The sample shows 80,000 to 95,000 distinct CDR3 sequences, 9.5% to 11% of them seen only once. The sample was whole blood, taken in connection with sensitization to the hapten diphenylcyclopropenone (DPC). The receptors shown here come from a middle-aged man with alopecia areata. Some clones in this sample may be carry-over from other donors' samples. CDR3s include the opening cysteine and the closing phenylalanine or tryptophan. The listing skips clone size in some rows; elsewhere it reads once, few, many or a size class.

v_gene	abundance	j_gene	CDR3aa
TRBV28	.	TRBJ1-5	CASSTDYQPQHF
TRBV11-2	few	TRBJ2-2	CASSLTGPGELFF
TRBV4-1	many	TRBJ1-2	CASSQDGGAQNYGYTF
TRBV20-1	.	TRBJ2-2	CSAAGTGGKVDTGELFF
TRBV28	.	TRBJ2-1	CAIQTGVYEQFF
TRBV19	.	TRBJ2-3	CASSIATVTDTQYF
TRBV15	.	TRBJ2-7	CATSSSSGRVYEQYF
TRBV3-1	few	TRBJ2-1	CASSQFTGGGNEQFF
TRBV10-3	.	TRBJ2-1	CAISEQGTSGGEQFF
TRBV20-1	.	TRBJ2-3	CSARNPNALAGGVDTQYF
TRBV20-1	few	TRBJ2-3	CSASLRRLSTDTQYF
TRBV29-1	.	TRBJ2-5	CSVGEGQETQYF
TRBV11-2	.	TRBJ2-5	CASSLAEETQYF
TRBV14	.	TRBJ2-3	CASSQDWDSVGTDTQYF
TRBV12-3/TRBV12-4	many	TRBJ1-1	CASSFGNTEAFF
TRBV5-1	few	TRBJ2-7	CASTPQLADSYEQYF
TRBV6-1	many	TRBJ2-3	CASRPPGLHTDTQYF
TRBV5-4	few	TRBJ2-5	CASRPGTSGTETQYF
TRBV5-1	.	TRBJ2-7	CASSSTGLAGVDEQYF
TRBV6-2/TRBV6-3	few	TRBJ1-1	CASIKRFGEAFF
TRBV29-1	few	TRBJ2-7	CSVADGTGEQYF
TRBV10-2	many	TRBJ2-7	CASSESGLADYEQYF
TRBV5-8	.	TRBJ1-1	CASSPNRGTMNTEAFF